Below, one T cell receptor beta chain is given with its context. The data derive from a study of T cell responses to AZD1222 COVID-19 vaccine. Trimming cost V 6 bases and J 3 bases; bases outside gene matches: 5. CDR3 size: 14 residues. Germline V gene sequence: CDR1 ENHRY, CDR2 SYGVKD. TCRdb's table, derived via immunoSEQ multiplex PCR, lists solely in-frame clones and lacks some. The sample comprises 26,000 or so clones, roughly 87% of which are singletons, and about 35% rests with the top ten. This TCR was recovered from an adult who received the AZD1222 COVID-19 vaccine. The sequencing here drew on peripheral blood, taken 28 days after the second AZD1222 dose. The V gene is TRBV10-3, the J gene TRBJ1-2; 9 bases are shared with TRBD1. This CDR3 reads CAISGGQGDYGYTF. DNA for the CDR3: TGTGCCATCAGCGGGGGACAGGGAGACTATGGCTACACCTTC.